This TCR beta chain was captured by sequencing in a study of T cell clonality in common variable immunodeficiency. Regarding the study as a whole: TCRbeta clonality was increased in CVID versus healthy controls.

Some clones are missing from TCRdb's copy, which holds only in-frame ones; the method was immunoSEQ multiplex PCR. The sample lists 40,000 to 45,000 clones, none appearing once, the ten largest making up about 0.7%. Trimming took 2 bases from V and 2 from J, leaving 10 bases between them. CDR3 size: 14 residues. CDR1 is SGHRS, CDR2 YFSETQ, per germline. Donors gave about 5 to 8 ml heparinized peripheral whole blood. This clone has at least ten counts. Its specificity is unknown. Read sequence stops 3 residues before the CDR3 end, and the germline J gene provides the missing end. The chain combines TRBV5-1 with TRBJ1-1, with D possibly matching TRBD1 (5 bases). The sequencing sample was made of peripheral blood mononuclear cells. This clonotype was obtained from a person aged 18 to 69 in good health. The CDR3 sequence: CASSLKQVNTEAFF. The sequenced part of the CDR3 DNA is TGCGCCAGCAGCTTAAAACAGGTAAACACTGAA.